This T cell receptor beta chain originates from a study of blood T cell repertoires in COVID-19. Overall study context: T cells, B-cell-depleted T cells, or PBMCs provided the cDNA or gDNA that served as material.

While infection was still active, Seattle patients were enrolled and then followed longitudinally. This CDR3 is built from 15 residues. The germline CDR1 and CDR2 sequences are KGHSH and LQKENI. The V gene lost 2 bases and the J gene lost 2 bases, with 11 bases spanning the gap. How the authors handled the data: Quantification of nucleated cells was approximated via reference gene primer amplification. Sequencing was performed with immunoSEQ multiplex PCR; in TCRdb, only in-frame clones are kept and a portion is missing. That table is the source of V, J and clone size, and D and trimming were worked out from the DNA. The table records about 170,000 clones, roughly 80% of them present only once.

Material for sequencing was peripheral blood. This chain links TRBV18 with TRBJ2-3; TRBD1 might be the D (6 bases). The sequence was obtained from a woman aged 65 to 85 with COVID-19, enrolled during active disease. The CDR3 is CASSPEGVPTDTQYF. CDR3 sequence (DNA): TGTGCCAGCTCACCAGAGGGGGTACCCACAGATACGCAGTATTTT.